This T cell receptor beta chain originates from a study of blood T cell repertoires in COVID-19. In the study overall: The United States, Italy and Spain provided the acute and convalescent COVID-19 samples. The cDNA or gDNA used as material had been derived from T cells, B-cell-depleted T cells, or PBMCs.

Methods used by the authors: Reference gene primers were amplified, and this amplification served to estimate nucleated cell counts. The table came from immunoSEQ multiplex PCR; TCRdb's copy has only in-frame clones and leaves some out. The V and J calls and the clone size are those of that table, but D and trimming were determined from the DNA. The sample has about 120,000 clones; 65% to 90% are singletons. This TCR was recovered from a human donor in a cohort sampled during active COVID-19. Sequencing used peripheral blood.

The CDR3 loop is CATHRGGRQPQHF. CDR3 coding DNA: TGTGCCACCCACAGGGGCGGACGTCAGCCCCAGCATTTT. The chain uses TRBV10-3 and TRBJ1-5; 7 bases are shared with TRBD1. The V gene's germline CDR1 is ENHRY and CDR2 SYGVKD. The length of the CDR3 is 13 residues. The junction had 9 bases not matched to a gene; V was cut back by 10 bases and J by 6 bases.